This TCR beta chain was profiled in a study of blood T cell repertoires in COVID-19 (TCRdb year 2020). With regard to the full study: Collaborator samples came from the United States, Italy and Spain and covered acute and convalescent phases of COVID-19. The material from the prospective study consisted of cDNA or gDNA derived from T cells, B-cell-depleted T cells, or PBMCs. The dataset comprised deeply sampled blood TCRbeta repertoires from subjects exposed to, actively infected with, or recovered from COVID-19. HLA class I and class II types, where available, came from metadata supplied by the sample provider rather than from assay-based typing. The sample metadata nearly always contained a de-identified subject ID, COVID-19 status, age in years and sex. A freely available public database, intended as a resource for researchers studying the immune response to SARS-CoV-2, is where the repertoires were released. Samples were obtained from the ongoing ImmuneRACE study (first 160 participants) and from 1,200 or so subjects provided by 6 global collaborators.

Overall study outcomes, separate from this receptor: How much clinical and demographic metadata was included differed by source and by participant, and the metadata was provided uncurated.

The immunoSEQ Assay, a bias-controlled multiplex PCR, was used to amplify TCRbeta CDR3 regions from genomic DNA. The published analysis was carried out like this. The number of nucleated cells in each sample was estimated from the amplification of reference gene primers within the assay. To quantify the absolute abundance of each unique TCRbeta CDR3 rearrangement, sequence reads were collapsed and filtered. For each sample, productive Simpson clonality was calculated by taking the square root of Simpson's diversity index across productive rearrangements. TCRdb stores this immuneACCESS table with in-frame sequences only. Part of the clones is absent; in the studies checked, under half of the shortfall reflects unresolved V genes, and no reason is known for the rest. From that table come the V and J calls and clone size; the DNA was used to work out D and trimming. The sample includes approximately 290,000 clones, with approximately 90% observed a single time. Of the sample, about 1.1% falls within the top ten clones.

The CDR3 contains 14 residues, cysteine and phenylalanine counted. CDR3 DNA only is kept here, 42 bases in frame from base 1. V and J are truncated by 5 bases and 0 bases respectively, leaving an intervening sequence of 9 bases. The germline V gene encodes CDR1 SEHNR and CDR2 FQNEAQ (reference sequence). Participants in the prospective study were enrolled through a virtual design, were aged about 18 to 90 years, and lived in roughly 24 United States geographic areas. To assign participants to cohorts, the prospective study relied on clinical history that participants themselves reported in a screening survey and a study questionnaire. Recovered participants in ImmuneRACE Cohort 3 were defined by two consecutive negative NP/OP PCR tests, clearance by a healthcare professional, or resolution of symptoms. Each participant in the prospective study had whole blood, serum and a nasopharyngeal or oropharyngeal swab collected by mobile phlebotomists. Prospective study participants could optionally give additional blood draws and questionnaires over an approximately 2-month period. Before DNA extraction, blood samples from the prospective study were shipped at room temperature or frozen.

A word on this clone: Its antigen is not yet known. No base qualities exist here, and no much larger clone lies one base off it.

The sequence was obtained from a woman in her 30s who had recovered from COVID-19. Input material: PBMCs or T cells enriched from blood (not recorded which). The chain joins TRBV7-9 to TRBJ2-3; there is no confident call for the D gene. CDR3 protein: CASSPLSSTDTQYF. The DNA sequence reads TGTGCCAGCAGCCCATTAAGCAGCACAGATACGCAGTATTTT.